The present TCR beta chain was sequenced within a study of shared clonotypes between healthy human individuals. Points from the study as a whole: Collection of samples was limited to blood; tissue repertoires likely differ. Larger estimated richness was generally recorded for naive subsets relative to memory subsets.

Each subset's genomic DNA was split evenly across several immunoSEQ plates. Profiling relied on immunoSEQ multiplex PCR, and the TCRdb table lists in-frame clones only, not all of them. The sample records approximately 2.4 million clones, around 95% being singletons. The CDR3 totals 14 residues. In germline, CDR1 is SNHLY, CDR2 FYNNEI. Trimming pared 6 bases from V and 0 bases from J, leaving 11 bases between. A word on this clone: The antigen is not known.

Input material: naive CD4+ T cells sorted from blood. Subset defined: CD45RA+ positively selected. This TCR was sampled from a man between 18 and 35 years old in good health. This sequence joins TRBV2 and TRBJ2-5, with a weak D call TRBD1 (6 bases). CDR3 nucleotides: TGTGCCAGCAGACAAGACAGGTACCAAGAGACCCAGTACTTC. Amino acids: CASRQDRYQETQYF.